The rows below give T cell receptor beta chains drawn from one sample of a study of cytomegalovirus exposure and HLA in healthy donors. This table comes from immunoSEQ multiplex PCR, and its TCRdb copy is limited to in-frame clones, with some not included. Of some 90,000 clones in the sample, approximately 79% were seen once. What was sequenced was PBMCs. The receptors were gathered from a man aged 30-40 years in good health and CMV-seronegative. Both conserved end residues are part of each CDR3. The D gene is left open where the match is weak. Expanded clones get a size class; other rows say once, few or many, or leave the size out.

TRBJ2-2	-	TRBV6-1	TRBD2	CASSGWTSGVSGNTGELFF	TGTGCCAGCAGTGGGTGGACTAGCGGGGTTAGTGGGAACACCGGGGAGCTGTTTTTT
TRBJ2-2	-	TRBV5-1	TRBD1	CASSSRTGNEGELFF	TGCGCCAGCAGCTCGCGGACAGGGAATGAAGGGGAGCTGTTTTTT
TRBJ2-5	-	TRBV5-1	TRBD2	CASSSPSTGGETQYF	TGCGCCAGCAGCTCCCCCTCGACGGGGGGAGAGACCCAGTACTTC
TRBJ1-4	-	TRBV7-9	-	CASSSRQNEKLFF	TGTGCCAGCAGCTCCCGCCAGAATGAAAAACTGTTTTTT
TRBJ1-2	-	TRBV28	-	CASSSSDRANYGYTF	TGTGCCAGCAGTTCCTCGGACAGAGCTAACTATGGCTACACCTTC
TRBJ1-1	-	TRBV6-1	-	CASSEKWGTEAFF	TGTGCCAGCAGTGAAAAATGGGGGACAGAAGCTTTCTTT
TRBJ1-1	-	TRBV6-5	TRBD1	CASSLDRGRNTEAFF	TGTGCCAGCAGTTTGGACAGGGGGCGAAACACTGAAGCTTTCTTT
TRBJ2-6	-	TRBV11-1	TRBD1	CASSYGQGNSGANVLTF	TGTGCCAGCAGCTATGGACAGGGGAACTCTGGGGCCAACGTCCTGACTTTC
TRBJ1-5	-	TRBV28	-	CASSLAGPRNQPQHF	TGTGCCAGCAGTTTAGCAGGGCCCCGCAATCAGCCCCAGCATTTT
TRBJ1-1	once	TRBV9	TRBD1	CASSRQGDTEAFF	TGTGCCAGCAGCAGGCAGGGGGACACTGAAGCTTTCTTT
TRBJ2-5	-	TRBV5-1	-	CASSFGAAQETQYF	TGCGCCAGCAGCTTTGGGGCAGCCCAAGAGACCCAGTACTTC
TRBJ1-4	-	TRBV11-2	-	CASSTSAGEKLFF	TGTGCCAGCAGCACCTCAGCAGGGGAAAAACTGTTTTTT
TRBJ2-4	-	TRBV7-9	-	CASSLASTGNIQYF	TGTGCCAGCAGCTTAGCGTCCACGGGAAACATTCAGTACTTC
TRBJ1-2	-	TRBV30	TRBD1	CAWSPQGGSYGYTF	TGTGCCTGGAGTCCCCAGGGGGGTTCCTATGGCTACACCTTC
TRBJ2-2	once	TRBV7-2	-	CASSLRGKNTGELFF	TGTGCCAGCAGCTTACGGGGAAAAAACACCGGGGAGCTGTTTTTT
TRBJ2-2	-	TRBV19	-	CASSIDHLAAGTGELFF	TGTGCCAGTAGTATAGATCACCTAGCAGCCGGGACCGGGGAGCTGTTTTTT
TRBJ1-2	-	TRBV5-5	-	CASSLEQPYGYTF	TGTGCCAGCAGCTTGGAACAGCCCTATGGCTACACCTTC
TRBJ2-7	-	TRBV11-2	TRBD2	CASSLIAGGSEQYF	TGTGCCAGCAGCTTAATAGCGGGGGGGAGTGAGCAGTACTTC
TRBJ2-7	-	TRBV28	-	CASSPFRGSSYEQYF	TGTGCCAGCAGTCCCTTTCGGGGGAGCTCCTACGAGCAGTACTTC
TRBJ1-2	-	TRBV28	TRBD1	CASSLFRGRGAYGYTF	TGTGCCAGCAGTCTATTCAGGGGGCGTGGGGCGTATGGCTACACCTTC
TRBJ1-4	once	TRBV19	-	CASSIYRDGNEKLFF	TGTGCCAGTAGTATATACAGGGATGGAAACGAAAAACTGTTTTTT
TRBJ1-2	-	TRBV2	TRBD1	CASKVRDRDGYTF	TGTGCCAGCAAGGTACGGGACAGGGACGGCTACACCTTC
TRBJ2-5	-	TRBV16	-	CASSPDRSETQYF	TGTGCCAGCAGCCCGGACAGATCAGAGACCCAGTACTTC
TRBJ1-5	-	TRBV5-1	TRBD1	CASSTTGDNQPQHF	TGCGCCAGCAGCACTACAGGGGACAATCAGCCCCAGCATTTT
TRBJ2-3	-	TRBV18	-	CASSNPLAADTQYF	TGTGCCAGCTCAAATCCTCTAGCTGCAGATACGCAGTATTTT